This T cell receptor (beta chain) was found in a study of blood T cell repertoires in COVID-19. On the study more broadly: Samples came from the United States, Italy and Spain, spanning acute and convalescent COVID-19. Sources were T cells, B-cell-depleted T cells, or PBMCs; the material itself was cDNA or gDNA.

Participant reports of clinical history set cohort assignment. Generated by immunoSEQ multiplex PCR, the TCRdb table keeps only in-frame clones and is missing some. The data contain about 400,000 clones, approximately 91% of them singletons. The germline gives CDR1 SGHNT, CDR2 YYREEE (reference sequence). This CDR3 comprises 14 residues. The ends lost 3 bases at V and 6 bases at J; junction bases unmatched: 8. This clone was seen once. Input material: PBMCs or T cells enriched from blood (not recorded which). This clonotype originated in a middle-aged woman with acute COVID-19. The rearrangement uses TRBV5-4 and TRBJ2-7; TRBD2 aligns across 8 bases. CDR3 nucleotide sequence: TGTGCCAGCAGCTCCCCGGGACTAGTAATCGAGCAGTACTTC. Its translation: CASSSPGLVIEQYF.